Below are 16 T cell receptor beta chains sequenced from a single sample in a study of blood T cell repertoires in COVID-19. Some clones are missing from TCRdb's copy, which holds only in-frame ones; the method was immunoSEQ multiplex PCR. The sample contains fewer than 55,000 clones, 81% of which appear only once. What was sequenced was peripheral blood. The receptor source for this set is a woman over 75 with COVID-19, enrolled during active disease.

The V call is TRBV24-1, the J call TRBJ2-1, with TRBD2 matching over 8 bases. The length of the CDR3 is 15 residues. V shed 4 bases, J shed 4 bases, and the junction held 5 bases outside the gene matches. The germline V gene encodes CDR1 KGHDR and CDR2 SFDVKD. The CDR3 sequence: CATSEGLAGYNEQFF. CDR3 coding DNA: TGTGCCACCAGTGAGGGGCTAGCGGGTTACAATGAGCAGTTCTTC.

The V call is TRBV6-2 or TRBV6-3, the J call TRBJ2-2, with D perhaps TRBD2 (6 bases). CDR1 and CDR2 from the germline V gene are MNHEY and SVGEGT. CDR3 length: 16 amino acids. V was cut by 4 bases and J by 0 bases, with 12 bases left in between. The DNA for the CDR3 is TGTGCCAGCAGTTCAACCGGGAGACCGAACACCGGGGAGCTGTTTTTT. Translating gives CASSSTGRPNTGELFF.

V is TRBV5-1 and J is TRBJ2-7; no clear D gene. Germline CDR1 reads SGHRS; CDR2 reads YFSETQ. The ends were cut back, 0 bases at V and 0 bases at J, with 10 bases in the middle. CDR3 length: 15 amino acids. The CDR3 here is CASSLVGLGSYEQYF. CDR3 DNA: TGCGCCAGCAGCTTGGTTGGGCTTGGCTCCTACGAGCAGTACTTC.

CDR3 sequence (DNA): TGTGCCTGGAGTGTTCGCAATGAGCAGTTCTTC. Its protein product is CAWSVRNEQFF. The chain carries TRBV30 and TRBJ2-1; no definite D call. This CDR3 has 11 amino acids. Germline V gene lookup returns CDR1 GTSNPN and CDR2 SVGIG (reference sequence). The V end lost 0 bases, the J end lost 6 bases, and 3 bases lay between the germline ends.

The gene calls are TRBV24-1 and TRBJ2-1; 12 positions agree with TRBD2. The germline V gene encodes CDR1 KGHDR and CDR2 SFDVKD. The trim removed 4 bases at V and 8 bases at J, leaving 8 bases unmatched. The CDR3 loop spans 16 amino acids. CDR3 amino acids: CATSDPTSGRKDEQFF. In nucleotides, the CDR3 is TGTGCCACCAGTGACCCGACTAGCGGGAGAAAGGATGAGCAGTTCTTC.

J is TRBJ1-1 and V is TRBV5-1; 7 bases map to TRBD1. This CDR3 contains 14 residues. From germline, CDR1 is SGHRS and CDR2 YFSETQ. The V segment lost 4 bases and the J segment 4 bases; nucleotides outside the gene matches: 7. CDR3 in amino acids: CASSIDRVGTEAFF. The CDR3 bases are TGCGCCAGCAGCATAGACAGGGTGGGCACTGAAGCTTTCTTT.

This sequence joins TRBV12-5 and TRBJ1-2, with 7 bases matching TRBD1. This CDR3 region has 14 residues. Germline V CDR1 and CDR2: LGHNT, FRNRAP. V dropped 2 bases and J dropped 4; count of bases not matched to a gene: 4. The CDR3 region is CASGLFGTAYGYTF. Written as DNA, the CDR3 is TGTGCTAGTGGTTTGTTTGGGACAGCCTATGGCTACACCTTC.

The V call is TRBV2, the J call TRBJ2-2; TRBD1 matches at 7 bases. CDR1 is SNHLY, CDR2 FYNNEI, per germline. CDR3 size: 14 residues. J lost 0 bases, V lost 6 bases, and 1 base had no gene match. The CDR3 region is CASRGQTNTGELFF. The CDR3 coding sequence is TGTGCCAGCAGGGGACAGACGAACACCGGGGAGCTGTTTTTT.

The chain recombines TRBV18 with TRBJ2-3; D unclear. Germline V gives CDR1 KGHSH, CDR2 LQKENI. V lost 2 bases and J lost 0, with 9 bases in between. CDR3 length: 15 amino acids. For the CDR3, the DNA is TGTGCCAGCTCACCAGGCGGAATTAGCACAGATACGCAGTATTTT. Translating it yields CASSPGGISTDTQYF. Variable domain in full (rest from reference TRBV18 and TRBJ2-3): NAGVMQNPRHLVRRRGQEARLRCSPMKGHSHVYWYRQLPEEGLKFMVYLQKENIIDESGMPKERFSAEFPKEGPSILRIQQVVRGDSAAYFCASSPGGISTDTQYFGPGTRLTVL.

The chain carries TRBV7-3 and TRBJ2-2; possible D gene TRBD2, 6 bases. This CDR3 is built from 15 residues. Germline values: CDR1 SGHTA, CDR2 FQGTGA. V was pared by 5 bases and J by 6 bases, with 16 bases between. CDR3 sequence reads: CASSPKGGTAGELFF. The DNA of the CDR3 is TGTGCCAGCAGCCCAAAGGGCGGGACCGCCGGGGAGCTGTTTTTT.

This rearrangement joins TRBV5-1 to TRBJ2-5; D is perhaps TRBD1 (6 bases). Looked up from germline, CDR1 is SGHRS and CDR2 is YFSETQ. V was shortened by 0 bases and J by 4 bases, with 10 bases between the two germline ends. CDR3 length: 14 residues. As DNA, the CDR3 is TGCGCCAGCAGCTTGGGGCAGGGGTTAGAGACCCAGTACTTC. Translating gives CASSLGQGLETQYF. Complete variable domain (other parts from reference TRBV5-1 and TRBJ2-5): KAGVTQTPRYLIKTRGQQVTLSCSPISGHRSVSWYQQTPGQGLQFLFEYFSETQRNKGNFPGRFSGRQFSNSRSEMNVSTLELGDSALYLCASSLGQGLETQYFGPGTRLLVL.

The V call is TRBV19, the J call TRBJ1-5, with a possible D match to TRBD1 (6 bases). The germline gives CDR1 LNHDA, CDR2 SQIVND (reference sequence). This CDR3 spans 14 amino acids. V lost 4 bases, J lost 7 bases, and 14 bases lay in between. CDR3: CASSTGERRQPQHF. The DNA of the CDR3 is TGTGCCAGTAGTACAGGGGAACGTCGGCAGCCCCAGCATTTT. The full variable domain, in which reference TRBV19 and TRBJ1-5 provide the parts outside the CDR3, is DGGITQSPKYLFRKEGQNVTLSCEQNLNHDAMYWYRQDPGQGLRLIYYSQIVNDFQKGDIAEGYSVSREKKESFPLTVTSAQKNPTAFYLCASSTGERRQPQHFGDGTRLSIL.

The gene calls are TRBV4-2 and TRBJ1-1; D uncertain. V was shortened by 4 bases and J by 0 bases, with 9 bases between the two germline ends. CDR3 length: 14 amino acids. CDR1 LGHNA and CDR2 YNFKEQ come from the germline V gene. The CDR3 bases are TGTGCCAGCAGCCTAAGGGAGTTGAACACTGAAGCTTTCTTT. This codes for CASSLRELNTEAFF.

The chain carries TRBV20-1 and TRBJ2-3; D uncertain. The length of the CDR3 is 11 residues. Germline V lookup: CDR1 DFQATT, CDR2 SNEGSKA (reference sequence). Trimming removed 6 bases from V and 5 bases from J, with 9 bases in between. The CDR3 protein is CSAERGDTQYF. The DNA for the CDR3 is TGCAGTGCCGAAAGAGGAGATACGCAGTATTTT.

The chain carries TRBV5-5 and TRBJ2-3, with 13 bases that match TRBD2. Germline V gene data show CDR1 as SGHKS and CDR2 as YYEKEE (reference sequence). The CDR3 sequence is 16 residues long. Trimming removed 1 base from V and 5 bases from J; junction bases left unmatched: 4. The CDR3 DNA follows: TGTGCCAGCAGCTTGCTACTAGCGGGAGGGTTAGATACGCAGTATTTT. This sequence encodes CASSLLLAGGLDTQYF.

The rearrangement links TRBV19 to TRBJ1-2; D not resolved. The germline CDR1 and CDR2 sequences are LNHDA and SQIVND (reference sequence). Trimming stripped 7 bases from V and 8 bases from J, with 23 bases between. This CDR3 comprises 15 residues. CDR3 coding DNA: TGTGCCAGTACTTATTTCGGAGGACCCCCCGGGGGCTACACCTTC. Translation gives CASTYFGGPPGGYTF.